The rows below give T cell receptor beta chains drawn from one sample of a study of T cell responses to AZD1222 COVID-19 vaccine. The method was immunoSEQ multiplex PCR; TCRdb's version includes in-frame clones alone and lacks a portion of them. Of around 150,000 clones listed, about 87% are singletons. The material sequenced was peripheral blood, taken on day 0 of AZD1222 vaccination. Receptors originate from an adult in good health. Both conserved end residues are part of each CDR3. The D gene is left open where the match is weak. Rows give clone size only sometimes, using once, few, many, or a class for an expanded clone.

clone size	D gene	CDR3 length	V gene	J gene	CDR3 protein	CDR3 DNA
once	-	16	TRBV9	TRBJ2-5	CASSLGTAVAGETQYF	TGTGCCAGCAGCCTCGGGACAGCCGTAGCGGGGGAGACCCAGTACTTC
once	TRBD1	14	TRBV28	TRBJ1-2	CASSPDRGPRGYTF	TGTGCCAGCAGCCCTGACAGGGGGCCACGTGGCTACACCTTC
-	-	16	TRBV7-8	TRBJ1-4	CASSLALPATNEKLFF	TGTGCCAGCAGCTTAGCGTTGCCTGCAACTAATGAAAAACTGTTTTTT
-	TRBD1	15	TRBV18	TRBJ1-6	CASSPSGQGYSPLHF	TGTGCCAGCTCACCGTCGGGACAGGGTTATTCACCCCTCCACTTT
-	-	16	TRBV19	TRBJ1-4	CASSMILGHGSGKLFF	TGTGCCAGTAGTATGATCTTGGGACATGGAAGCGGAAAACTGTTTTTT
-	-	18	TRBV5-4	TRBJ2-7	CASSGEHNSVSLGYEQYF	TGTGCCAGCAGCGGGGAGCACAACAGCGTCTCTTTAGGCTACGAGCAGTACTTC
-	-	12	TRBV25-1	TRBJ1-1	CASSNLNTEAFF	TGTGCCAGCAGTAACCTAAACACTGAAGCTTTCTTT
-	-	13	TRBV7-3	TRBJ1-2	CASSLQGSSGYTF	TGTGCCAGCAGCTTACAGGGGAGTTCAGGCTACACCTTC
-	-	12	TRBV19	TRBJ1-2	CASSMGVMGYTF	TGTGCCAGTAGTATGGGGGTGATGGGCTACACCTTC
few	-	14	TRBV5-4	TRBJ2-2	CASSPASNTGELFF	TGTGCCAGCAGCCCCGCCTCGAACACCGGGGAGCTGTTTTTT
-	-	14	TRBV25-1	TRBJ1-6	CASSEGSHNSPLHF	TGTGCCAGCAGTGAGGGAAGTCATAATTCACCCCTCCACTTT
-	-	16	TRBV30	TRBJ1-1	CAWSLRFGGRNTEAFF	TGTGCCTGGAGTCTCCGGTTCGGGGGCCGGAACACTGAAGCTTTCTTT
-	-	11	TRBV2	TRBJ1-1	CASSARTEAFF	TGTGCCAGCAGTGCGAGAACTGAAGCTTTCTTT
-	-	13	TRBV27	TRBJ2-1	CATGLDRYNEQFF	TGTGCCACCGGACTGGACCGATACAATGAGCAGTTCTTC
-	-	13	TRBV3-1/TRBV3-2	TRBJ1-2	CASSRLRTGGYTF	TGTGCCAGCAGCCGCCTCCGGACGGGAGGCTACACCTTC
-	TRBD1	14	TRBV5-4	TRBJ1-2	CASSTGQANYGYTF	TGTGCCAGCAGCACGGGACAGGCTAACTATGGCTACACCTTC
few	-	14	TRBV6-2/TRBV6-3	TRBJ2-7	CASSYGGGGYEQYF	TGTGCCAGCAGTTACGGTGGGGGTGGCTACGAGCAGTACTTC
-	TRBD1	14	TRBV29-1	TRBJ2-1	CSVEDRDRKNEQFF	TGCAGCGTTGAAGATCGGGACAGAAAAAATGAGCAGTTCTTC
-	TRBD2	15	TRBV7-2	TRBJ2-3	CASSLLAGSTDTQYF	TGTGCCAGCAGCCTACTAGCGGGCTCCACAGATACGCAGTATTTT
-	-	18	TRBV18	TRBJ1-3	CASSSLRGLTDSGNTIYF	TGTGCCAGCTCATCCCTCAGGGGCCTAACAGACTCTGGAAACACCATATATTTT
-	-	13	TRBV6-5	TRBJ1-1	CAVFGPGNTEAFF	TGTGCCGTATTCGGACCGGGGAACACTGAAGCTTTCTTT
-	-	15	TRBV7-6	TRBJ2-6	CASSLRKAGANVLTF	TGTGCCAGCAGCTTACGGAAGGCTGGGGCCAACGTCCTGACTTTC
once	TRBD1	14	TRBV5-1	TRBJ1-2	CASSLRTGNYGYTF	TGCGCCAGCAGCCTCAGGACAGGGAACTATGGCTACACCTTC
-	-	11	TRBV29-1	TRBJ1-2	CSVEERYGYTF	TGCAGCGTTGAGGAGAGATATGGCTACACCTTC
-	TRBD1	15	TRBV9	TRBJ2-7	CASSMTGTGRNEQYF	TGTGCCAGCAGCATGACCGGGACAGGGAGGAACGAGCAGTACTTC
-	-	14	TRBV19	TRBJ1-1	CASRGDTLNTEAFF	TGTGCCAGTAGAGGGGACACCCTGAACACTGAAGCTTTCTTT
-	-	14	TRBV30	TRBJ1-5	CAWSVNALNQPQHF	TGTGCCTGGAGTGTAAACGCGTTAAATCAGCCCCAGCATTTT
-	-	14	TRBV28	TRBJ1-1	CASSFAGDNTEAFF	TGTGCCAGCAGTTTCGCAGGAGATAACACTGAAGCTTTCTTT
-	-	15	TRBV5-1	TRBJ1-1	CASSLAGLPGTEAFF	TGCGCCAGCAGCTTGGCCGGACTCCCGGGCACTGAAGCTTTCTTT
-	-	14	TRBV5-1	TRBJ1-2	CASSLRAGFYGYTF	TGCGCCAGCAGCTTGAGGGCAGGGTTCTATGGCTACACCTTC
-	TRBD2	16	TRBV11-2	TRBJ2-1	CASSSILAGGQGEQFF	TGTGCCAGCAGCTCCATTTTAGCGGGGGGGCAGGGTGAGCAGTTCTTC
-	-	15	TRBV6-5	TRBJ2-1	CASSRRQSGYNEQFF	TGTGCCAGCAGCCGCCGGCAGAGCGGCTACAATGAGCAGTTCTTC
-	-	13	TRBV12-3/TRBV12-4	TRBJ1-5	CASTGLKNQPQHF	TGTGCCAGCACCGGTCTCAAGAATCAGCCCCAGCATTTT
-	-	13	TRBV19	TRBJ1-3	CASRTASGNTIYF	TGTGCCAGTAGGACAGCCTCTGGAAACACCATATATTTT
-	-	12	TRBV10-2	TRBJ2-7	CASRPDSYEQYF	TGCGCCAGCAGACCAGACAGCTACGAGCAGTACTTC
-	-	13	TRBV7-3	TRBJ1-1	CASSLRSNTEAFF	TGTGCCAGCAGCTTACGCAGTAACACTGAAGCTTTCTTT
-	-	15	TRBV6-5	TRBJ1-1	CASSYTHEGRTEAFF	TGTGCCAGCAGTTACACCCACGAAGGGCGCACTGAAGCTTTCTTT
-	-	14	TRBV14	TRBJ2-2	CASSQVGGTGELFF	TGTGCCAGCAGCCAAGTGGGGGGCACCGGGGAGCTGTTTTTT
-	-	15	TRBV19	TRBJ1-1	CASSIQAGGNTEAFF	TGTGCCAGTAGTATTCAGGCAGGAGGGAACACTGAAGCTTTCTTT
once	-	15	TRBV30	TRBJ2-3	CAWSNERTLADTQYF	TGTGCCTGGAGTAATGAGCGGACCCTAGCAGATACGCAGTATTTT